Listed here are 13 T cell receptor beta chains from one sample, sequenced in a study of OX40 agonist ivuxolimab in advanced cancers. Data came from immunoSEQ multiplex PCR; TCRdb stores just in-frame clones and leaves some out. Found here are 30,000 to 35,000 clones, about 76% of them singletons; the top ten hold over 1.2%. The sample consisted of CD4+ or CD8+ T cells sorted from blood, taken in a trial of the OX40 agonist ivuxolimab. The source of these receptors is an adult with an advanced solid tumor such as melanoma, head and neck, liver or kidney cancer.

The chain has TRBV6-1 and TRBJ1-4; 9 nucleotides align to TRBD1. Unmatched junction bases numbered 3, after V lost 7 bases and J lost 6 bases. This CDR3 has 13 amino acids. Germline V gene sequence: CDR1 MNHNS, CDR2 SASEGT. The CDR3 coding sequence is TGTGCCAGCAACCGGGACAGGGATGAAAAACTGTTTTTT. Its protein is CASNRDRDEKLFF.

This clone appeared a single time. The V call is TRBV7-2, the J call TRBJ2-7; 13 nucleotides line up with TRBD2. Germline V gives CDR1 SGHTA, CDR2 FQGNSA. V lost 5 bases and J lost 6; bases outside the gene matches: 4. The CDR3 is 14 amino acids. The DNA for the CDR3 is TGTGCCAGCAGCCCAGGACTAGCGGGAGTCGAGCAGTACTTC. Translation gives CASSPGLAGVEQYF.

The chain is built from TRBV2 and TRBJ1-2; 10 positions agree with TRBD1. This CDR3 is built from 14 residues. Per germline, CDR1 SNHLY and CDR2 FYNNEI. The ends lost 4 bases at V and 6 bases at J; junction bases unmatched: 5. CDR3 amino acids: CASSGRTGGDGYTF. CDR3 coding DNA: TGTGCCAGCAGTGGACGGACAGGGGGTGATGGCTACACCTTC. Based on the CDR3 plus reference TRBV2 and TRBJ1-2, the full variable domain is EPEVTQTPSHQVTQMGQEVILRCVPISNHLYFYWYRQILGQKVEFLVSFYNNEISEKSEIFDDQFSVERPDGSNFTLKIRSTKLEDSAMYFCASSGRTGGDGYTFGSGTRLTVV.

CDR3 nucleotide sequence: TGTGCCAGCAGCCGGTTTTGCAGGGAGTCTGTAGGCTACACCTTC. It yields the protein CASSRFCRESVGYTF. The chain couples TRBV11-3 to TRBJ1-2, with D possibly TRBD1 on 5 matching bases. With 5 bases removed from V and 8 bases from J, the gap between germline ends came to 21 bases. CDR3 length: 15 residues. Germline assignment: CDR1 SGHNT and CDR2 YENEEA.

V and J are TRBV9 and TRBJ2-3; the match to TRBD1 covers 7 bases. The V gene end was trimmed by 1 base and the J gene end by 0 bases; junction bases not matched to a gene: 2. CDR1 and CDR2 from the germline V gene are SGDLS and YYNGEE. The CDR3 sequence is 15 residues long. The CDR3 spells CASSVYRGSTDTQYF. CDR3 in DNA: TGTGCCAGCAGCGTATACAGGGGTAGCACAGATACGCAGTATTTT.

This sequence joins TRBV5-5 and TRBJ2-7; TRBD2 matches at 7 bases. J lost 2 bases, V lost 4 bases, and 15 bases had no gene match. CDR1 is SGHKS, CDR2 YYEKEE, per germline (reference sequence). The CDR3 runs 17 residues. The DNA for the CDR3 is TGTGCCAGCAGCCCCACCCGGGGAGGGGCGAGTCCCTACGAGCAGTACTTC. Translation gives CASSPTRGGASPYEQYF. The whole variable domain, filled in from reference TRBV5-5 and TRBJ2-7, reads DAGVTQSPTHLIKTRGQQVTLRCSPISGHKSVSWYQQVLGQGPQFIFQYYEKEERGRGNFPDRFSARQFPNYSSELNVNALLLGDSALYLCASSPTRGGASPYEQYFGPGTRLTVT.

V gene TRBV5-1 combines with J gene TRBJ1-2; D gene uncertain. The germline V gene encodes CDR1 SGHRS and CDR2 YFSETQ. V was pared by 2 bases and J by 3 bases, with 14 bases between. The CDR3 runs 15 residues. The CDR3 reads CASSLQPSGDYGYTF. The CDR3 nucleotides are TGCGCCAGCAGCTTACAGCCATCCGGGGACTATGGCTACACCTTC. Full variable domain (rest looked up from reference TRBV5-1 and TRBJ1-2): KAGVTQTPRYLIKTRGQQVTLSCSPISGHRSVSWYQQTPGQGLQFLFEYFSETQRNKGNFPGRFSGRQFSNSRSEMNVSTLELGDSALYLCASSLQPSGDYGYTFGSGTRLTVV.

This clone was observed a few times. The rearrangement links TRBV7-9 to TRBJ1-1; D possibly corresponds to TRBD1 (6 bases). The CDR3 is made up of 12 amino acids. V lost 3 bases to trimming and J lost 11 bases, with 13 bases between them. CDR1 is SEHNR, CDR2 FQNEAQ, per germline (reference sequence). The CDR3 region is CASSFTGTRAFF. The CDR3, as DNA: TGTGCCAGCAGCTTTACAGGGACGAGGGCTTTCTTT.

This sequence joins TRBV7-9 and TRBJ2-3; weak D call: TRBD2 (5 bases). The V end was cut by 2 bases, the J end by 3 bases, with 12 bases between. Per the germline V gene, CDR1 is SEHNR and CDR2 is FQNEAQ (reference sequence). The CDR3 consists of 15 residues. For the CDR3, the DNA is TGTGCCAGCAGCTTAAAGGCAGAGGGAACAGATACGCAGTATTTT. It codes for CASSLKAEGTDTQYF.

The J gene is TRBJ1-4, the V gene TRBV30; D ambiguous. The V end lost 3 bases, the J end lost 6 bases, and 8 bases lay between the germline ends. This CDR3 is built from 12 residues. The germline gives CDR1 GTSNPN, CDR2 SVGIG (reference sequence). The CDR3 nucleotides are TGTGCCTGGAGGCTCGGATATGAAAAACTGTTTTTT. Translating it yields CAWRLGYEKLFF.

The V gene is TRBV6-6, the J gene TRBJ1-2; 9 nucleotides match TRBD1. V was pared by 4 bases and J by 1 base, with 4 bases of the junction left unmatched. This CDR3 has 15 residues. Per the germline V gene, CDR1 is MNHNY and CDR2 is SVGAGI (reference sequence). CDR3: CASSSAGQGNYGYTF. CDR3 nucleotides: TGTGCCAGCAGTTCGGCGGGACAGGGTAACTATGGCTACACCTTC.

The rearrangement uses TRBV5-8 and TRBJ1-5; the D is unclear. V lost 4 bases to trimming and J lost 0 bases, with 11 bases between them. The germline V gene has CDR1 SGHTS and CDR2 YDEGEE. The CDR3 has 15 residues. CDR3 amino acids: CASSPDGNSNQPQHF. The CDR3 region has the DNA TGTGCCAGCAGCCCCGACGGCAATAGCAATCAGCCCCAGCATTTT.

The chain has TRBV7-2 and TRBJ2-5; D perhaps matches TRBD2 (5 bases). Trimming took off 2 bases at V and 4 bases at J, with 8 bases between the two ends. Germline loops: CDR1 SGHTA, CDR2 FQGNSA. The CDR3 is 13 residues long. CDR3 sequence (DNA): TGTGCCAGCAGCTTACTCGGGGTAGAGACCCAGTACTTC. This translates into CASSLLGVETQYF.